The 32 T cell receptor beta chains listed next were all sequenced from one sample in a study of beta chain features in type 1 diabetes. The investigators reverse transcribed all of the isolated RNA, so they sequenced expressed TCRB transcripts. Profiled with immunoSEQ multiplex PCR; TCRdb holds only in-frame clones, not every one. The data show some 270,000 clones, with 13% to 15% seen just once and around 0.025% held by the top ten. Sample: naive CD4+ T cells from blood. Every receptor here comes from a woman aged 40 to 50 in good health.

The rearrangement uses TRBV19 and TRBJ1-6; perhaps TRBD1 as D (5 bases). V lost 4 bases and J 7 bases, leaving 17 bases between the germline ends. The CDR3 is 16 residues long. CDR1 is LNHDA, CDR2 SQIVND, per germline (reference sequence). The CDR3 loop is CASSSMSGTLNSPLHF. Here the CDR3 DNA reads TGTGCCAGTAGTAGCATGTCCGGGACTCTAAATTCACCCCTCCACTTT.

The rearrangement links TRBV7-7 to TRBJ2-5, with D possibly being TRBD2 (6 bases). There are 15 residues in the CDR3. The V end was cut by 7 bases, the J end by 5 bases, with 20 bases between. Germline CDR1 reads SSHAT; CDR2 reads FNYEAQ (reference sequence). CDR3 in amino acids: CASKAGPGSRETQYF. In DNA, the CDR3 is TGTGCCAGCAAGGCGGGGCCCGGCAGTCGGGAGACCCAGTACTTC.

This chain uses TRBV2 with TRBJ1-2; 7 bases are shared with TRBD1. The CDR3 totals 15 residues. V was pared by 6 bases and J by 7 bases, with 14 bases of the junction left unmatched. CDR1 and CDR2 (germline): SNHLY, FYNNEI. The CDR3 nucleotides read TGTGCCAGCAGCCTCGCATCCGGGACAGATCTTGGCTACACCTTC. Translation gives CASSLASGTDLGYTF.

This clone was seen a handful of times. The CDR3 here is CASSIVATVPEAFF. The DNA for the CDR3 is TGTGCCAGTAGTATAGTGGCGACAGTACCCGAAGCTTTCTTT. The chain recombines TRBV19 with TRBJ1-1, with a possible D match to TRBD1 (5 bases). Trimming left V 1 base short and J 8 bases short, with 14 bases between. The CDR3 extends over 14 amino acids. CDR1 is LNHDA and CDR2 is SQIVND in the germline V gene (reference sequence).

The V gene is TRBV5-1, the J gene TRBJ2-3, with TRBD1 as a possible D gene (6 bases). The germline gives CDR1 SGHRS, CDR2 YFSETQ. The CDR3 runs to 13 residues. The V end lost 5 bases, the J end lost 4 bases, and 11 bases lay between the germline ends. The CDR3 coding sequence is TGCGCCAGCAGGTTCACAGGGCCAGATACGCAGTATTTT. Residues: CASRFTGPDTQYF.

This clone occurred a few times. CDR3 in amino acids: CASSSQREGLYEQYF. DNA for the CDR3: TGTGCCAGCAGCTCCCAACGGGAGGGGCTCTACGAGCAGTACTTC. The chain carries TRBV11-2 and TRBJ2-7, with 8 bases aligning to TRBD2. The CDR3 contains 15 residues. CDR1 is SGHAT, CDR2 FQNNGV, per germline. Trimming removed 4 bases from V and 3 bases from J; junction bases left unmatched: 8.

This clone came up a few times. V usage is TRBV19 and J usage is TRBJ1-1; D uncertain. The germline V gene encodes CDR1 LNHDA and CDR2 SQIVND (reference sequence). The V end was cut by 3 bases, the J end by 0 bases, with 8 bases between. The CDR3 has 14 residues. CDR3 amino acids: CASSISGMNTEAFF. The CDR3 DNA is TGTGCCAGTAGTATTTCAGGCATGAACACTGAAGCTTTCTTT.

At least ten counts were recorded for this clone. The gene calls are TRBV29-1 and TRBJ2-2, with TRBD2 as a possible D gene (6 bases). The V gene's germline CDR1 is SQVTM and CDR2 ANQGSEA. This CDR3 is 12 amino acids long. V lost 8 bases to trimming and J lost 1 base, with 8 bases between them. CDR3 in DNA: TGCAGCTGCGGGGAGAACACCGGGGAGCTGTTTTTT. Amino acids: CSCGENTGELFF.

The rearrangement links TRBV19 to TRBJ2-2; tentatively, D is TRBD1 (5 bases). This CDR3 has 15 amino acids. The V gene's germline CDR1 is LNHDA and CDR2 SQIVND (reference sequence). Deletions cut 10 bases from V and 1 base from J, with 16 bases between. The CDR3 region is CATAFQDKNTGELFF. In DNA, the CDR3 is TGTGCCACCGCCTTCCAGGACAAGAACACCGGGGAGCTGTTTTTT.

In its sample, this clone was seen a few times. This chain links TRBV6-1 with TRBJ2-1; TRBD2 matches at 13 bases. Losses at the gene ends were 3 bases for V and 8 bases for J; bases not matched to a gene: 7. The CDR3 sequence is 16 residues long. Germline CDR1 MNHNS, CDR2 SASEGT. The CDR3 nucleotides read TGTGCCAGCAGTGAGACTAGCGGGGGGCCGTTTGATGAGCAGTTCTTC. Protein product: CASSETSGGPFDEQFF.

V gene TRBV4-3 combines with J gene TRBJ2-5; the match to TRBD1 covers 10 bases. The J call could be wrong; TRBJ2-7 is a better fit for the DNA end. This CDR3 is built from 15 residues. Germline V CDR1 and CDR2: LGHNA, YSLEER. CDR3 coding DNA: TGCGCCAGCAGCCAAGGTCCTGGACAGGGGGACGAGCAGTACTTC. Protein: CASSQGPGQGDEQYF.

In its sample, this clone was seen a few times. The gene calls are TRBV29-1 and TRBJ1-1; possibly TRBD1 for D (5 bases). The CDR3 consists of 14 residues. Germline V gene lookup returns CDR1 SQVTM and CDR2 ANQGSEA. Trimming pared 6 bases from V and 1 base from J, leaving 15 bases between. CDR3 region: CSVEHRLQNTEAFF. CDR3 DNA sequence: TGCAGCGTAGAGCACAGGTTGCAGAACACTGAAGCTTTCTTT.

This clone was seen a few times. The V and J genes are TRBV18 and TRBJ2-7, with 10 bases aligning to TRBD1. Germline V CDR1 and CDR2: KGHSH, LQKENI. This CDR3 contains 15 residues. J lost 4 bases, V lost 0 bases, and 3 bases had no gene match. In DNA form, the CDR3 reads TGTGCCAGCTCACCACCGGGACAGGGGATTTACGAGCAGTACTTC. This sequence encodes CASSPPGQGIYEQYF.

In its sample, this clone was seen a few times. The CDR3, as DNA: TGCGCCAGCAGCTCGATACAGGGCCCCGGGGAGCTGTTTTTT. Its protein is CASSSIQGPGELFF. The J gene is TRBJ2-2, the V gene TRBV5-1; D might be TRBD1 (6 bases). Germline CDR1 reads SGHRS; CDR2 reads YFSETQ. The CDR3 contains 14 residues. V was trimmed by 3 bases and J by 6 bases, leaving 12 bases between them.

This clone was seen a handful of times. The genes are TRBV6-1 and TRBJ2-7; D not certain. CDR1 and CDR2 (germline): MNHNS, SASEGT. This CDR3 region has 17 residues. With 2 bases removed from V and 0 bases from J, the gap between germline ends came to 17 bases. The CDR3 is CASSELKAGVRSYEQYF. CDR3 nucleotides: TGTGCCAGCAGTGAACTGAAGGCAGGCGTCCGCTCCTACGAGCAGTACTTC.

Written as DNA, the CDR3 is TGTGCCAGCAGCATGGGGGGAACTCTTGAAGCTTTCTTT. As protein: CASSMGGTLEAFF. The J gene is TRBJ1-1, the V gene TRBV7-2; D perhaps matches TRBD1 (5 bases). In germline, CDR1 is SGHTA, CDR2 FQGNSA. The CDR3 has 13 residues. Trimming took 5 bases from V and 7 from J, leaving 14 bases between them. Variable domain in full (rest from reference TRBV7-2 and TRBJ1-1): GAGVSQSPSNKVTEKGKDVELRCDPISGHTALYWYRQSLGQGLEFLIYFQGNSAPDKSGLPSDRFSAERTGGSVSTLTIQRTQQEDSAVYLCASSMGGTLEAFFGQGTRLTVV.

The chain has TRBV5-6 and TRBJ2-2; D perhaps matches TRBD1 (6 bases). Trimming removed 4 bases at V and 3 bases at J, with 13 bases between. The germline V gene has CDR1 SGHDT and CDR2 YYEEEE. This CDR3 is 15 amino acids long. CDR3 amino acids: CASSPYRVHTGELFF. The CDR3 region has the DNA TGTGCCAGCAGCCCGTACAGGGTCCACACCGGGGAGCTGTTTTTT.

The chain combines TRBV19 with TRBJ2-5; 11 bases agree with TRBD2. This CDR3 spans 14 amino acids. Per the germline V gene, CDR1 is LNHDA and CDR2 is SQIVND (reference sequence). With 6 bases clipped from V and 4 bases from J, the junction kept 4 bases outside the gene matches. CDR3 sequence (DNA): TGTGCCAGTAGCAGAGGGACTAGCGGAGAGACCCAGTACTTC. Its translation: CASSRGTSGETQYF.

CDR3 loop: CASSSAGGRGAEQYF. The CDR3 DNA is TGTGCCAGCAGCTCCGCAGGGGGACGGGGAGCCGAGCAGTACTTC. The chain has TRBV9 and TRBJ2-7; TRBD1 matches at 7 bases. There are 15 residues in the CDR3. Germline assignment: CDR1 SGDLS and CDR2 YYNGEE. Trimming at V came to 4 bases and at J to 6 bases, leaving 13 bases not matched to a gene.

The chain is built from TRBV18 and TRBJ2-7; 8 bases map to TRBD1. V shed 3 bases and J 4 bases; nucleotides not matched to a gene: 8. The CDR3 has 15 residues. Per the germline V gene, CDR1 is KGHSH and CDR2 is LQKENI. DNA of the CDR3: TGTGCCAGCTCACCTGACAGGGGCGGTATTTACGAGCAGTACTTC. As protein: CASSPDRGGIYEQYF.

This clone was seen more than once but under ten times. The chain employs TRBV5-4 and TRBJ2-2; tentative D call: TRBD1 (6 bases). The V gene's germline CDR1 is SGHNT and CDR2 YYREEE (reference sequence). The V gene lost 1 base and the J gene lost 1 base, with 8 bases spanning the gap. The CDR3 is 15 residues long. CDR3 sequence reads: CASSLSQGNTGELFF. CDR3 DNA sequence: TGTGCCAGCAGCTTGTCACAGGGGAACACCGGGGAGCTGTTTTTT.

The chain employs TRBV4-1 and TRBJ2-1; TRBD1 might be the D (5 bases). The CDR3 sequence is 16 residues long. V lost 0 bases to trimming and J lost 0 bases, with 9 bases between them. The germline V gene encodes CDR1 MGHRA and CDR2 YSYEKL. CDR3 amino acids: CASSQDWQGSYNEQFF. DNA of the CDR3: TGCGCCAGCAGCCAAGATTGGCAGGGCTCCTACAATGAGCAGTTCTTC.

The chain links TRBV13 to TRBJ2-6, with D possibly being TRBD2 (7 bases). V was pared by 5 bases and J by 4 bases, with 30 bases between. CDR3 length equals 21 residues. The germline CDR1 and CDR2 sequences are PRHDT and FYEKMQ (reference sequence). CDR3 sequence (DNA): TGTGCCAGCAGCCCTACCGGATGGGGGGGCGCTGAATGGGGCGGGGCCAACGTCCTGACTTTC. As protein: CASSPTGWGGAEWGGANVLTF.

This clone was seen a few times. CDR3 amino acids: CASRGAAGNTIYF. The CDR3 nucleotides are TGTGCCAGCCGGGGGGCAGCAGGAAACACCATATATTTT. This sequence joins TRBV27 and TRBJ1-3; D is possibly TRBD1 (6 bases). Germline values: CDR1 MNHEY, CDR2 SMNVEV (reference sequence). CDR3 length equals 13 residues. The V gene lost 8 bases and the J gene lost 4 bases, with 12 bases spanning the gap.

This clone was counted between two and nine times. The chain employs TRBV5-4 and TRBJ1-3, with unresolved D. The CDR3 runs to 16 residues. The germline V gene encodes CDR1 SGHNT and CDR2 YYREEE (reference sequence). The germline V and J ends were trimmed by 4 bases and 0 bases, with 14 bases remaining between them. DNA for the CDR3: TGTGCCAGCAGCCAAAGTTGGGCCCTCTCTGGAAACACCATATATTTT. Its protein is CASSQSWALSGNTIYF.

This chain uses TRBV7-9 with TRBJ2-1; 8 nucleotides match TRBD2. This CDR3 contains 16 residues. Germline trimming cut 1 base from V and 2 bases from J; bases unmatched to any gene: 4. Germline V gives CDR1 SEHNR, CDR2 FQNEAQ (reference sequence). In nucleotides, the CDR3 is TGTGCCAGCAGCTTAGGTGCGGGGGGTACCTACAATGAGCAGTTCTTC. Its protein product is CASSLGAGGTYNEQFF.

This clone came up a few times. The rearrangement joins TRBV6-5 to TRBJ1-2; perhaps TRBD1 as D (5 bases). The CDR3 consists of 13 residues. Germline V gene data show CDR1 as MNHEY and CDR2 as SVGAGI. Trimming pared 5 bases from V and 7 bases from J, leaving 14 bases between. The CDR3 bases are TGTGCCAGCAGTGCAGACAGTCGTGCTGGCTACACCTTC. Amino acids: CASSADSRAGYTF.

This clone occurred a few times. The chain couples TRBV2 to TRBJ1-1; D may be TRBD1 (6 bases). The CDR3 covers 13 residues. Trimming left V 6 bases short and J 6 bases short, with 14 bases between. Germline values: CDR1 SNHLY, CDR2 FYNNEI. CDR3 in amino acids: CASRLQQGSEAFF. DNA for the CDR3: TGTGCCAGCAGACTTCAACAGGGCTCTGAAGCTTTCTTT.

The gene calls are TRBV6-1 and TRBJ2-1; 10 nucleotides agree with TRBD2. The V gene's germline CDR1 is MNHNS and CDR2 SASEGT. V shed 8 bases and J 8 bases; nucleotides not matched to a gene: 12. This CDR3 comprises 15 residues. The CDR3 DNA follows: TGTGCCAGCTGTTCTTCTAGCGGGGGTTGGGATGAGCAGTTCTTC. Protein product: CASCSSSGGWDEQFF.

This clone was seen more than once but under ten times. V is TRBV19 and J is TRBJ2-5, with D perhaps matching TRBD2 (5 bases). The germline V gene has CDR1 LNHDA and CDR2 SQIVND (reference sequence). There are 12 residues in the CDR3. V lost 6 bases to trimming and J lost 6 bases, with 11 bases between them. CDR3 in amino acids: CASSPRGKTQYF. Written as DNA, the CDR3 is TGTGCCAGTAGCCCTAGAGGGAAGACCCAGTACTTC.

Note on this clone: Other DNA sequences from this sample encode an identical CDR3 as well. V gene TRBV6-5 combines with J gene TRBJ1-2; TRBD1 aligns across 9 bases. V trimming: 0 bases; J trimming: 4 bases; junction bases outside the gene matches: 3. Germline V lookup: CDR1 MNHEY, CDR2 SVGAGI. The CDR3 is made up of 15 amino acids. The CDR3 reads CASSYSGQGVYGYTF. Here the CDR3 DNA reads TGTGCCAGCAGTTACTCGGGACAGGGAGTCTATGGCTACACCTTC.

This chain's CDR3 is CASSQVAGGYNEQFF. DNA of the CDR3: TGTGCCAGCAGCCAAGTCGCGGGGGGGTACAATGAGCAGTTCTTC. The chain uses TRBV4-2 and TRBJ2-1; 9 bases map to TRBD2. This CDR3 spans 15 amino acids. The J segment lost 4 bases and the V segment lost 1 base, leaving 2 bases of the junction unmatched. In germline, CDR1 is LGHNA, CDR2 YNFKEQ.